The TCR beta chain under discussion was sequenced for a study of blood T cells in healthy people across ages. Study-wide findings and caveats: Diversity of TCR beta per million T cells declined in a roughly linear way with age. Long-lived and aged donors differed, with more naive CD4+ cells and higher diversity in the long-lived.

With respect to this clonotype: Antigen unknown.

CDR1 LGHDT and CDR2 YNNKEL come from the germline V gene (reference sequence). The V end lost 4 bases, the J end lost 5 bases, and 10 bases lay between the germline ends. CDR3 length: 13 residues. Through a sample-barcoded 5' primer and a J-beta primer mix, a second PCR was run for about 6 to 11 cycles. Samples each returned at least 3 million CDR3-containing paired-end reads. TCRdb independently ran MiXCR on the 5' RACE reads; one entry per CDR3 protein. Among over 950,000 distinct CDR3 sequences listed, more than 30% were seen once. No fewer than 6 micrograms of total RNA were isolated from every sample.

What was sequenced was blood. The clonotype was recovered from a man aged 18-30 years in good health. The chain joins TRBV3-1 to TRBJ2-3; weak D call: TRBD2 (6 bases). CDR3: CASSPRLEDTQYF. The CDR3 DNA follows: TGTGCCAGCAGCCCCCGACTAGAAGATACGCAGTATTTT.